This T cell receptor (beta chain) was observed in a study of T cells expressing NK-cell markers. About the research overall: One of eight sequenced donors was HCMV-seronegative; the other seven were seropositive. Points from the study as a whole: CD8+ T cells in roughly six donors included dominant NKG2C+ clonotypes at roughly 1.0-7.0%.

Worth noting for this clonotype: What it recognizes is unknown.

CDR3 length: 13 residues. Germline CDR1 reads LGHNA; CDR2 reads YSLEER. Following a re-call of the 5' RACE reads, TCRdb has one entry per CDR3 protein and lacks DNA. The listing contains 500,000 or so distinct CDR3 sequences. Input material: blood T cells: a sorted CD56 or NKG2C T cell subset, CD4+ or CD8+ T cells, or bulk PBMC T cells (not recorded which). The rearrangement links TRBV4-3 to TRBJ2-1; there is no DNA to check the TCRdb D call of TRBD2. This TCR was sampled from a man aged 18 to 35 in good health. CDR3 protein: CASSQSTGNEQFF.